This entry concerns a single TCR beta chain. After removal of 7 bases from V and 3 bases from J, the junction contained 5 bases not matched to a gene. The germline V gene has CDR1 MDHEN and CDR2 SYDVKM. The CDR3 consists of 13 residues. These data belong to a study of OX40 agonist ivuxolimab in advanced cancers. Study at large: Ivuxolimab, an agonistic anti-OX40 (CD134) antibody, was given to patients. Patients received ivuxolimab, an intravenous treatment, every 2 weeks at 0.01 to 10 mg/kg. Allowance was made for prior anti-PD-1, anti-PD-L1 or anti-CTLA-4 therapy, and 40% to 45% had some.

TCRdb's table, derived via immunoSEQ multiplex PCR, lists solely in-frame clones and lacks some. The data contain fewer than 45,000 clones, 85% to 90% of them singletons. The source material was CD4+ or CD8+ T cells sorted from blood, sampled in a trial of the OX40 agonist ivuxolimab. V usage is TRBV28 and J usage is TRBJ1-2; 7 nucleotides align to TRBD1. The clonotype comes from an adult with an advanced solid tumor such as melanoma, head and neck, liver or kidney cancer. The CDR3 loop is CASMAGGDYGYTF. CDR3 coding DNA: TGTGCCAGCATGGCAGGGGGTGACTATGGCTACACCTTC.